Each of the 30 T cell receptor beta chains below was sequenced from the same sample in a study of blood T cell repertoires in COVID-19. The data were produced by immunoSEQ multiplex PCR, yet TCRdb's version contains in-frame clones alone and is incomplete. The sample has 60,000 to 85,000 clones, over 70% seen once. Sequenced input: peripheral blood. The receptors derive from an older man with acute or convalescent COVID-19.

The rearrangement links TRBV28 to TRBJ2-4; 10 nucleotides line up with TRBD1. V lost 2 bases to trimming and J lost 8 bases; unmatched junction nucleotides: 9. This CDR3 comprises 16 residues. Looked up from germline, CDR1 is MDHEN and CDR2 is SYDVKM. For the CDR3, the DNA is TGTGCCAGCAGTTTAGAGACAGGGGGCGACGGCGACATTCAGTACTTC. It translates to CASSLETGGDGDIQYF.

This clone showed up just once. V is TRBV28 and J is TRBJ2-2, with a weak D call TRBD1 (6 bases). CDR3 length: 15 amino acids. Germline V gene lookup returns CDR1 MDHEN and CDR2 SYDVKM. The V and J ends lost 5 bases and 1 base respectively, with 11 bases between them. CDR3 residues: CASSLVTGNTGELFF. The CDR3 DNA is TGTGCCAGCAGTCTCGTGACAGGGAACACCGGGGAGCTGTTTTTT.

V is TRBV25-1 and J is TRBJ2-2; D remains unclear. The CDR3 length is 13 residues. The germline V gene encodes CDR1 MGHDK and CDR2 SYGVNS. The V end lost 5 bases, the J end lost 6 bases, and 10 bases lay between the germline ends. The CDR3 spells CASSSPLPGELFF. CDR3 nucleotides: TGTGCCAGCAGTTCTCCCCTCCCCGGGGAGCTGTTTTTT. Combining the CDR3 with reference TRBV25-1 and TRBJ2-2 gives the whole variable domain EADIYQTPRYLVIGTGKKITLECSQTMGHDKMYWYQQDPGMELHLIHYSYGVNSTEKGDLSSESTVSRIRTEHFPLTLESARPSHTSQYLCASSSPLPGELFFGEGSRLTVL.

This rearrangement joins TRBV28 to TRBJ1-1, with 7 bases lining up with TRBD1. Germline CDR1 is MDHEN and CDR2 is SYDVKM. The CDR3 extends over 14 amino acids. Trimming at V came to 5 bases and at J to 1 base, leaving 4 bases not matched to a gene. CDR3 nucleotides: TGTGCCAGCAGTAGGGGACAGCAGAACACTGAAGCTTTCTTT. Translated: CASSRGQQNTEAFF.

This clone is judged large. The rearrangement links TRBV7-8 to TRBJ2-7; weak D call: TRBD2 (6 bases). The CDR3 has 14 residues. V lost 4 bases and J 6 bases, leaving 16 bases between the germline ends. Germline V lookup: CDR1 SGHVS, CDR2 FQNEAQ. The CDR3 is CASSYAGSLGEQYF. The DNA for the CDR3 is TGTGCCAGCAGCTATGCCGGGAGCTTGGGCGAGCAGTACTTC.

The gene calls are TRBV6-5 and TRBJ2-7; perhaps TRBD1 as D (6 bases). CDR3 size: 13 residues. Germline values: CDR1 MNHEY, CDR2 SVGAGI. Trimming took 7 bases from V and 2 from J, leaving 12 bases between them. The CDR3 DNA reads TGTGCCAGCAACCCTACAGGGCCCTACGAGCAGTACTTC. Translated, it gives CASNPTGPYEQYF.

This chain connects TRBV28 to TRBJ1-2; D is perhaps TRBD1 (5 bases). The V and J ends lost 7 bases and 0 bases respectively, with 9 bases between them. The CDR3 sequence is 13 residues long. CDR1 and CDR2 (germline): MDHEN, SYDVKM. CDR3: CASTRGTNYGYTF. Written as DNA, the CDR3 is TGTGCCAGCACCCGGGGGACTAACTATGGCTACACCTTC.

The chain employs TRBV9 and TRBJ2-3; 7 bases are a match to TRBD2. J lost 2 bases, V lost 4 bases, and 4 bases had no gene match. CDR3 length equals 14 residues. Per the germline V gene, CDR1 is SGDLS and CDR2 is YYNGEE. CDR3 bases: TGTGCCAGCAGCCTCGGGACTAACACAGATACGCAGTATTTT. Translation gives CASSLGTNTDTQYF.

The chain combines TRBV28 with TRBJ2-2; no reliable D call. The length of the CDR3 is 11 residues. Germline V CDR1 and CDR2: MDHEN, SYDVKM. V lost 7 bases and J lost 3, with 3 bases in between. CDR3 amino acids: CASTYTGELFF. As DNA, the CDR3 is TGTGCCAGCACCTACACCGGGGAGCTGTTTTTT.

This chain links TRBV24-1 with TRBJ1-1, with D uncertain. Germline values: CDR1 KGHDR, CDR2 SFDVKD. V was cut by 3 bases and J by 4 bases, with 5 bases left in between. The CDR3 consists of 12 residues. CDR3 residues: CATSDGFTEAFF. CDR3 in DNA: TGTGCCACCAGTGATGGCTTCACTGAAGCTTTCTTT.

The gene calls are TRBV6-2 or TRBV6-3 and TRBJ2-2, with 8 bases lining up with TRBD2. Germline CDR1 MNHEY, CDR2 SVGEGT. Trimming removed 6 bases from V and 6 bases from J; junction bases left unmatched: 12. The length of the CDR3 is 16 residues. The CDR3, as DNA: TGTGCCAGCAGCCGGGGGGGCGGGAATGTCGCCGGGGAGCTGTTTTTT. Translated, it gives CASSRGGGNVAGELFF.

This clone was seen a few times. In DNA form, the CDR3 reads TGTGCCAGCAGTTTTGGCAGGGGTCAGCCCCAGCATTTT. Encoded protein: CASSFGRGQPQHF. The chain links TRBV12-3 or TRBV12-4 to TRBJ1-5; the D gene is possibly TRBD1 (6 bases). This CDR3 region has 13 residues. V gave up 3 bases and J gave up 6 bases, with 9 bases separating them.

This chain joins TRBV28 and TRBJ2-4, with 11 bases that match TRBD1. The length of the CDR3 is 15 residues. Germline loops: CDR1 MDHEN, CDR2 SYDVKM. Losses at the gene ends were 7 bases for V and 3 bases for J; bases not matched to a gene: 5. CDR3 DNA sequence: TGTGCCAGCATGGGACAGGGGGGCCTCAAAAACATTCAGTACTTC. Residues: CASMGQGGLKNIQYF.

V usage is TRBV3-1 (or the pseudogene TRBV3-2) and J usage is TRBJ1-1, with a weak D call TRBD1 (5 bases). There are 13 residues in the CDR3. Trimming took 5 bases from V and 4 from J, leaving 11 bases between them. The germline CDR1 and CDR2 sequences are LGHDT and YNNKEL (reference sequence). The CDR3 is CASSSSRGTEAFF. DNA of the CDR3: TGTGCCAGCAGCTCCTCTAGGGGCACTGAAGCTTTCTTT.

The chain joins TRBV6-4 to TRBJ2-3; maybe TRBD1 (5 bases). The CDR3 runs 15 residues. The germline V gene encodes CDR1 MRHNA and CDR2 SNTAGT. Trimming shortened V by 2 bases and J by 3 bases, and 12 bases separated the two germline ends. Written as DNA, the CDR3 is TGTGCCAGCAGTGACCAGGGAACGAAAACAGATACGCAGTATTTT. Protein: CASSDQGTKTDTQYF.

This clone was observed a handful of times. The chain combines TRBV10-2 with TRBJ1-6; no definite D call. The CDR3 sequence is 11 residues long. CDR1 WSHSY and CDR2 SAAADI come from the germline V gene. With 4 bases removed from V and 18 bases from J, the gap between germline ends came to 13 bases. The CDR3 is CASSGAGEPHF. In DNA, the CDR3 is TGCGCCAGCAGTGGGGCTGGCGAGCCCCACTTT.

The chain uses TRBV14 and TRBJ2-1, with TRBD2 matching 8 bases. Germline V lookup: CDR1 SGHDN, CDR2 FVKESK. Germline trimming cut 0 bases from V and 7 bases from J; bases unmatched to any gene: 11. CDR3 length: 17 amino acids. The CDR3 spells CASSQDLWVGGRNEQFF. CDR3 coding DNA: TGTGCCAGCAGCCAAGATCTCTGGGTGGGCGGGAGGAATGAGCAGTTCTTC.

The chain couples TRBV28 to TRBJ2-7; D possibly corresponds to TRBD1 (6 bases). Trimming removed 5 bases from V and 1 base from J, with 12 bases in between. Per germline, CDR1 MDHEN and CDR2 SYDVKM. This CDR3 has 14 amino acids. In DNA, the CDR3 is TGTGCCAGCAGTCAGGTACAGGGATCCTACGAGCAGTACTTC. Protein: CASSQVQGSYEQYF.

The chain recombines TRBV7-3 with TRBJ1-1; D possibly corresponds to TRBD1 (6 bases). Trimming took 5 bases from V and 1 from J, leaving 11 bases between them. This CDR3 is 14 amino acids long. Per germline, CDR1 SGHTA and CDR2 FQGTGA. This chain's CDR3 is CASSPQGGNTEAFF. The CDR3 DNA reads as TGTGCCAGCAGCCCACAGGGCGGGAACACTGAAGCTTTCTTT.

V and J are TRBV6-4 and TRBJ2-1; no firm D call. The CDR3 has 14 amino acids. V was clipped by 0 bases and J by 3 bases, with 6 bases between them. Germline-derived CDR1 and CDR2 are MRHNA and SNTAGT. This CDR3 is CASSDSYRYNEQFF. CDR3 sequence (DNA): TGTGCCAGCAGTGACTCCTACCGCTACAATGAGCAGTTCTTC.

The chain joins TRBV7-3 to TRBJ2-3; D may be TRBD2 (5 bases). This CDR3 has 14 amino acids. Germline loops: CDR1 SGHTA, CDR2 FQGTGA. Trimming removed 3 bases from V and 1 base from J, with 8 bases in between. CDR3 DNA sequence: TGTGCCAGCAGCTTTAACGGGGGCACAGATACGCAGTATTTT. Encoded protein: CASSFNGGTDTQYF. The whole variable domain, remainder taken from reference TRBV7-3 and TRBJ2-3, is GAGVSQTPSNKVTEKGKYVELRCDPISGHTALYWYRQSLGQGPEFLIYFQGTGAADDSGLPNDRFFAVRPEGSVSTLKIQRTERGDSAVYLCASSFNGGTDTQYFGPGTRLTVL.

V usage is TRBV18 and J usage is TRBJ2-5; 8 bases agree with TRBD2. The CDR3 is 15 amino acids. Unmatched junction bases numbered 4, after V lost 2 bases and J lost 2 bases. Germline loops: CDR1 KGHSH, CDR2 LQKENI. CDR3 in amino acids: CASSPGVAGQETQYF. The DNA for the CDR3 is TGTGCCAGCTCACCAGGGGTAGCGGGGCAAGAGACCCAGTACTTC.

This chain joins TRBV7-9 and TRBJ2-7; TRBD2 agrees at 11 bases. V trimming: 8 bases; J trimming: 4 bases; junction bases outside the gene matches: 4. The CDR3 loop spans 13 amino acids. Germline CDR1 SEHNR, CDR2 FQNEAQ (reference sequence). The CDR3 here is CASELAGAYEQYF. CDR3 DNA: TGTGCCAGCGAACTAGCGGGAGCGTACGAGCAGTACTTC. The whole variable domain, filled in from reference TRBV7-9 and TRBJ2-7, reads DTGVSQNPRHKITKRGQNVTFRCDPISEHNRLYWYRQTLGQGPEFLTYFQNEAQLEKSRLLSDRFSAERPKGSFSTLEIQRTEQGDSAMYLCASELAGAYEQYFGPGTRLTVT.

V gene TRBV10-3 combines with J gene TRBJ2-6, with TRBD1 identical over 9 bases. Germline CDR1 is ENHRY and CDR2 is SYGVKD. V was pared by 10 bases and J by 0 bases, with 4 bases of the junction left unmatched. The CDR3 is 15 residues long. CDR3 bases: TGTGCCACCTGGGACAGGGTCTCTGGGGCCAACGTCCTGACTTTC. Its protein product is CATWDRVSGANVLTF.

In regard to this clone: At one of its ends the junction is not consistent with the germline gene, which may arise from a read error. For the CDR3, the DNA is TGTGCTAATGGTTTGGGTGCGGGAGGGGTATACAATGAGCAGTTCTTC. Amino acid sequence: CANGLGAGGVYNEQFF. The J gene is TRBJ2-1, the V gene TRBV12-5, with 9 bases lining up with TRBD2. CDR1 is LGHNT and CDR2 is FRNRAP in the germline V gene. The CDR3 is made up of 16 amino acids. Supplemented by reference TRBV12-5 and TRBJ2-1, the full variable domain reads DARVTQTPRHKVTEMGQEVTMRCQPILGHNTVFWYRQTMMQGLELLAYFRNRAPLDDSGMPKDRFSAEMPDATLATLKIQPSEPRDSAVYFCANGLGAGGVYNEQFFGPGTRLTVL.

The rearrangement joins TRBV27 to TRBJ1-1; 9 nucleotides line up with TRBD1. The CDR3 spans 13 residues. Trimming took 5 bases from V and 7 from J; bases not matched to a gene: 5. Germline CDR1 is MNHEY and CDR2 is SMNVEV (reference sequence). As DNA, the CDR3 is TGTGCCAGCAGTAGACAGGGGGGCTTTGAAGCTTTCTTT. Its translation: CASSRQGGFEAFF.

The table lists this clone with a few counts. J is TRBJ1-5 and V is TRBV7-2, with D possibly being TRBD1 (5 bases). V was shortened by 5 bases and J by 0 bases, with 17 bases between the two germline ends. Germline V gives CDR1 SGHTA, CDR2 FQGNSA. The CDR3 is made up of 17 amino acids. CDR3 nucleotide sequence: TGTGCCAGCAGCCAACGGCGGGACGTGCATAGCAATCAGCCCCAGCATTTT. The encoded protein is CASSQRRDVHSNQPQHF.

CDR3 loop: CASRISGQGNEKLFF. For the CDR3, the DNA is TGTGCCAGCAGAATATCGGGACAGGGTAATGAAAAACTGTTTTTT. The chain is built from TRBV2 and TRBJ1-4; TRBD1 matches 9 bases. The CDR3 length is 15 residues. The germline V gene encodes CDR1 SNHLY and CDR2 FYNNEI. V gave up 6 bases and J gave up 4 bases; unmatched junction bases: 6.

The CDR3 DNA reads as TGTGCCAGCAGTTACTCGGGCAGGGCCGATCAGCCCCAGCATTTT. Residues: CASSYSGRADQPQHF. The chain links TRBV6-5 to TRBJ1-5, with D tentatively TRBD1 (5 bases). The CDR3 spans 15 residues. Germline CDR1 and CDR2: MNHEY and SVGAGI. V was trimmed by 0 bases and J by 5 bases, leaving 11 bases between them.

The chain employs TRBV4-2 and TRBJ2-1, with 14 bases aligning to TRBD2. After removal of 0 bases from V and 9 bases from J, the junction contained 7 bases not matched to a gene. Germline CDR1 and CDR2: LGHNA and YNFKEQ. The CDR3 contains 17 residues. This CDR3 is CASSQDPGLAGATEQFF. For the CDR3, the DNA is TGTGCCAGCAGCCAAGATCCGGGACTAGCGGGAGCGACTGAGCAGTTCTTC.